This T cell receptor (beta chain) was captured by sequencing in a study of T cells after yellow fever vaccination. The V gene's germline CDR1 is DFQATT and CDR2 SNEGSKA (reference sequence). The germline V and J ends were trimmed by 6 bases and 7 bases, with 13 bases remaining between them. The CDR3 sequence is 12 residues long. The table lists this clonotype with a few counts. TCRdb reprocessed the 5' RACE reads via MiXCR and lists one record per CDR3 protein. The top ten hold roughly a quarter of the sample, which has about 310,000 distinct CDR3 sequences, 3% to 4.5% seen once. The genes are TRBV20-1 and TRBJ2-1; either TRBD1 or TRBD2 may fit D (6 bases each). The sample consisted of PBMCs, taken on the day of the yellow fever booster vaccination. The TCR originated in a man in his late teens or twenties who received the YFV17D yellow fever vaccine. The CDR3, as DNA: TGCAGTGCCTCATTAGGGGGGAATGAGCAGTTCTTC. This sequence encodes CSASLGGNEQFF.